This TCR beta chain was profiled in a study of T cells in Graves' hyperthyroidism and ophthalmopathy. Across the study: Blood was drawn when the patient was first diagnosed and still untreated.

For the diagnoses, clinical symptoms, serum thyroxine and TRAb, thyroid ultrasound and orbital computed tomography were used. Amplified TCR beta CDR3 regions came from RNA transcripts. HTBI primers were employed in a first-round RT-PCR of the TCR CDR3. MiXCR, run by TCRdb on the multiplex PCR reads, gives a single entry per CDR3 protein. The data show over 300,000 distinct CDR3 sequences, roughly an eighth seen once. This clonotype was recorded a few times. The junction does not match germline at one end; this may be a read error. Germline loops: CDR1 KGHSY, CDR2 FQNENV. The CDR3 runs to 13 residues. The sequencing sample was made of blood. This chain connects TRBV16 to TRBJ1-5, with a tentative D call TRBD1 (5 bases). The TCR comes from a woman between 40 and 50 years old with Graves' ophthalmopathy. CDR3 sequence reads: CASSQSDNQPRHF. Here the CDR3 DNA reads TGTGCCAGCAGCCAATCGGACAATCAGCCCCGGCATTTT.